Listed below are T cell receptor beta chains from one sample, sequenced in a study of shared clonotypes between healthy human individuals. The method was immunoSEQ multiplex PCR; TCRdb's version includes in-frame clones alone and lacks a portion of them. Of 2 million to 2.5 million clones in the sample, approximately 96% were seen once. The sample was naive CD4+ T cells sorted from blood. The receptors were gathered from a man younger than 30 in good health. Both conserved end residues are part of each CDR3. Fields, in order: J gene, D gene, clone size, V gene, CDR3 DNA, CDR3 protein. D genes are given only for firm matches. Size tells how often a clone was seen (once, few, many) or the class of an expanded clone, and some rows leave it out.

J gene: TRBJ1-2; D gene: NA; clone size: NA; V gene: TRBV6-6; CDR3 DNA: TGTGCCAGCAGTTACGGGGGAGAATATGGCTACACCTTC; CDR3 protein: CASSYGGEYGYTF
J gene: TRBJ2-7; D gene: NA; clone size: NA; V gene: TRBV6-1; CDR3 DNA: TGTGCCAGCAGCCTACCTGACGGTACCTACGAGCAGTACTTC; CDR3 protein: CASSLPDGTYEQYF
J gene: TRBJ2-1; D gene: NA; clone size: NA; V gene: TRBV2; CDR3 DNA: TGTGCCAGCAGTGAATCGGACTCAAGGTTCTTC; CDR3 protein: CASSESDSRFF
J gene: TRBJ2-2; D gene: TRBD1; clone size: NA; V gene: TRBV14; CDR3 DNA: TGTGCCAGCAGCCAAACGACAGGGAGACCCGGGGAGCTGTTTTTT; CDR3 protein: CASSQTTGRPGELFF
J gene: TRBJ2-7; D gene: TRBD2; clone size: NA; V gene: TRBV6-5; CDR3 DNA: TGTGCCAGCAGTTACTCGACGGCTAGCGGCTCCTACGAGCAGTACTTC; CDR3 protein: CASSYSTASGSYEQYF
J gene: TRBJ2-2; D gene: TRBD1; clone size: NA; V gene: TRBV30; CDR3 DNA: TGTGCCTCAACGGGACAGGCGGGCACCGGGGAGCTGTTTTTT; CDR3 protein: CASTGQAGTGELFF
J gene: TRBJ2-5; D gene: NA; clone size: NA; V gene: TRBV5-8; CDR3 DNA: TGTGCCAGCAGCTTTCTAGACTTCAGGCCCATACTAGGGGAGACCCAGTACTTC; CDR3 protein: CASSFLDFRPILGETQYF
J gene: TRBJ1-1; D gene: NA; clone size: NA; V gene: TRBV19; CDR3 DNA: TGTGCCAGCCTCCCCCCGACAGCTAGTTACACTGAAGCTTTCTTT; CDR3 protein: CASLPPTASYTEAFF
J gene: TRBJ1-5; D gene: NA; clone size: NA; V gene: TRBV19; CDR3 DNA: TGTGCCAGTAGTTGGGGGGAGTTTGGTCAGCCCCAGCATTTT; CDR3 protein: CASSWGEFGQPQHF
J gene: TRBJ2-5; D gene: NA; clone size: NA; V gene: TRBV5-4; CDR3 DNA: TGTGCCAGCAGCTTGGGACAGGCCGTTCAAGAGACCCAGTACTTC; CDR3 protein: CASSLGQAVQETQYF
J gene: TRBJ2-3; D gene: NA; clone size: NA; V gene: TRBV5-4; CDR3 DNA: TGTGCCAGCAGCTTGGTGGCCTCTGGCACAGATACGCAGTATTTT; CDR3 protein: CASSLVASGTDTQYF
J gene: TRBJ1-5; D gene: NA; clone size: NA; V gene: TRBV5-1; CDR3 DNA: TGCGCCAGCAGCTTGGTATCCGGGAATCAGCCCCAGCATTTT; CDR3 protein: CASSLVSGNQPQHF
J gene: TRBJ2-2; D gene: TRBD2; clone size: NA; V gene: TRBV5-4; CDR3 DNA: TGTGCCAGCAGCTCTCTGCTAGCGGGGGGCATAGGCGGGGAGCTGTTTTTT; CDR3 protein: CASSSLLAGGIGGELFF
J gene: TRBJ1-3; D gene: TRBD1; clone size: NA; V gene: TRBV4-1; CDR3 DNA: TGCGCCAGCAGCCAAGGGGGACAGGGGCGGGGAAACACCATATATTTT; CDR3 protein: CASSQGGQGRGNTIYF
J gene: TRBJ2-1; D gene: TRBD2; clone size: NA; V gene: TRBV5-1; CDR3 DNA: TGCGCCAGCAGCTGGACTAGCGGGGAGCATTACAATGAGCAGTTCTTC; CDR3 protein: CASSWTSGEHYNEQFF
J gene: TRBJ2-3; D gene: NA; clone size: NA; V gene: TRBV5-1; CDR3 DNA: TGCGCCAGCAGCTTGGAACGTCCAGCCTTAGGCGATACGCAGTATTTT; CDR3 protein: CASSLERPALGDTQYF
J gene: TRBJ2-5; D gene: TRBD2; clone size: few; V gene: TRBV7-7; CDR3 DNA: TGTGCTAGCAGCGCCGGGACTAGCAGTAAAGTTCAAGAGACCCAGTACTTC; CDR3 protein: CASSAGTSSKVQETQYF
J gene: TRBJ2-7; D gene: TRBD1; clone size: once; V gene: TRBV7-2; CDR3 DNA: TGTGCCAGCAGCTTAGACAGGGGTTACTACGAGCAGTACTTC; CDR3 protein: CASSLDRGYYEQYF
J gene: TRBJ2-5; D gene: NA; clone size: NA; V gene: TRBV5-6; CDR3 DNA: TGTGCCAGCAGCGTTGTAGGGGGTGGACGCCAAGAGACCCAGTACTTC; CDR3 protein: CASSVVGGGRQETQYF
J gene: TRBJ2-7; D gene: TRBD1; clone size: NA; V gene: TRBV6-1; CDR3 DNA: TGTGCCAGCAGTCCGCCCGGGACAGGGTACGAGCAGTACTTC; CDR3 protein: CASSPPGTGYEQYF
J gene: TRBJ1-3; D gene: NA; clone size: once; V gene: TRBV5-1; CDR3 DNA: TGCGCCAGCAGCCCCCTAGGGGTTAGCTCTGGAAACACCATATATTTT; CDR3 protein: CASSPLGVSSGNTIYF
J gene: TRBJ2-7; D gene: NA; clone size: NA; V gene: TRBV4-1; CDR3 DNA: TGCGCCAGCAGCCAAGATTCGGTGACCTCCTACGAGCAGTACTTC; CDR3 protein: CASSQDSVTSYEQYF
J gene: TRBJ1-1; D gene: NA; clone size: NA; V gene: TRBV4-3; CDR3 DNA: TGCGCCAGCAGCCAAGATTTCAGCGGACACTTTAACACTGAAGCTTTCTTT; CDR3 protein: CASSQDFSGHFNTEAFF
J gene: TRBJ2-5; D gene: TRBD2; clone size: NA; V gene: TRBV29-1; CDR3 DNA: TGCAGCGTGAGGCGGGGGGGCCAAGAGACCCAGTACTTC; CDR3 protein: CSVRRGGQETQYF
J gene: TRBJ2-3; D gene: NA; clone size: NA; V gene: TRBV30; CDR3 DNA: TGTGCCTGGGGCCCTGTCTTTAGGACTAGCACAGATACGCAGTATTTT; CDR3 protein: CAWGPVFRTSTDTQYF
J gene: TRBJ1-2; D gene: NA; clone size: once; V gene: TRBV10-3; CDR3 DNA: TGTGCCATCAGTGGGGGCAGTGAACTCTATGGCTACACCTTC; CDR3 protein: CAISGGSELYGYTF
J gene: TRBJ2-3; D gene: NA; clone size: NA; V gene: TRBV6-1; CDR3 DNA: TGTGCCAGCAGCACTGGACCAAGCACAGATACGCAGTATTTT; CDR3 protein: CASSTGPSTDTQYF
J gene: TRBJ1-4; D gene: NA; clone size: NA; V gene: TRBV27; CDR3 DNA: TGTGCCAGCAGACCGACACTCGCCAAGGGGAATAATGAAAAACTGTTTTTT; CDR3 protein: CASRPTLAKGNNEKLFF
J gene: TRBJ2-7; D gene: NA; clone size: NA; V gene: TRBV7-2; CDR3 DNA: TGTGCCAGCAGCTTATACAGTACCTACGAGCAGTACTTC; CDR3 protein: CASSLYSTYEQYF
J gene: TRBJ2-1; D gene: TRBD2; clone size: NA; V gene: TRBV5-4; CDR3 DNA: TGTGCCAGCAGCTCTGCCGGGACTAGCGGGAGGCATGAGCAGTTCTTC; CDR3 protein: CASSSAGTSGRHEQFF
J gene: TRBJ2-7; D gene: TRBD2; clone size: NA; V gene: TRBV15; CDR3 DNA: TGTGCCACCAGCGGGGGACTAGCGGGAGCCGTTGACGAGCAGTACTTC; CDR3 protein: CATSGGLAGAVDEQYF
J gene: TRBJ2-6; D gene: NA; clone size: NA; V gene: TRBV6-6; CDR3 DNA: TGTGCCAGCAGTTACTGGACAACTGGGGCCAACGTCCTGACTTTC; CDR3 protein: CASSYWTTGANVLTF
J gene: TRBJ1-4; D gene: NA; clone size: NA; V gene: TRBV19; CDR3 DNA: TGTGCCAGTAGTATAAGTAGGGGGAAGTATGAAAAACTGTTTTTT; CDR3 protein: CASSISRGKYEKLFF
J gene: TRBJ2-2; D gene: NA; clone size: NA; V gene: TRBV6-6; CDR3 DNA: TGTGCCAGCGGCCTCCGGATCGGGGAGCTGTTTTTT; CDR3 protein: CASGLRIGELFF
J gene: TRBJ1-1; D gene: TRBD1; clone size: NA; V gene: TRBV7-3; CDR3 DNA: TGTGCCAGCAGCCCACAGGGGGCCACTGAAGCTTTCTTT; CDR3 protein: CASSPQGATEAFF
J gene: TRBJ2-3; D gene: NA; clone size: NA; V gene: TRBV9; CDR3 DNA: TGTGCCAGCAGCGTAGGGGCCTTTTCGGAGACAGATACGCAGTATTTT; CDR3 protein: CASSVGAFSETDTQYF
J gene: TRBJ1-1; D gene: TRBD1; clone size: once; V gene: TRBV5-1; CDR3 DNA: TGCGCCAGCAGAGACAGGGCGGGGATAAACACTGAAGCTTTCTTT; CDR3 protein: CASRDRAGINTEAFF
J gene: TRBJ2-1; D gene: NA; clone size: NA; V gene: TRBV7-9; CDR3 DNA: TGTGCCAGCAGCTTAGGCCGGACGGCCTGGGATGAGCAGTTCTTC; CDR3 protein: CASSLGRTAWDEQFF
J gene: TRBJ2-2; D gene: NA; clone size: NA; V gene: TRBV21-1; CDR3 DNA: TGTGCCAGCAGCAAAGTTGGGAACACCGGGGAGCTGTTTTTT; CDR3 protein: CASSKVGNTGELFF
J gene: TRBJ1-4; D gene: NA; clone size: NA; V gene: TRBV23-1; CDR3 DNA: TGCGCCGGACACCGGGTCCTTAATGAAAAACTGTTTTTT; CDR3 protein: CAGHRVLNEKLFF
J gene: TRBJ2-1; D gene: NA; clone size: NA; V gene: TRBV4-3; CDR3 DNA: TGCGCCAGCAGCCAAGAGACGCCGGACAATGAGCAGTTCTTC; CDR3 protein: CASSQETPDNEQFF
J gene: TRBJ2-2; D gene: NA; clone size: NA; V gene: TRBV5-1; CDR3 DNA: TGCGCCAGCAGCCTACAACAGGGCGCCGGGGAGCTGTTTTTT; CDR3 protein: CASSLQQGAGELFF
J gene: TRBJ2-5; D gene: TRBD2; clone size: NA; V gene: TRBV5-1; CDR3 DNA: TGCGCCAGCAGCCCGGGACTAGCGGGGGGGCTCCAAGAGACCCAGTACTTC; CDR3 protein: CASSPGLAGGLQETQYF
J gene: TRBJ1-2; D gene: TRBD1; clone size: NA; V gene: TRBV5-1; CDR3 DNA: TGCGCCAGCAGCCTGCGGACAGGGGGAGGCTACACCTTC; CDR3 protein: CASSLRTGGGYTF
J gene: TRBJ1-6; D gene: TRBD1; clone size: NA; V gene: TRBV6-5; CDR3 DNA: TGTGCCAGCAGCGGACAGGGGGCTAGGTCACCCCTCCACTTT; CDR3 protein: CASSGQGARSPLHF
J gene: TRBJ2-3; D gene: TRBD1; clone size: NA; V gene: TRBV29-1; CDR3 DNA: TGCAGCGGTGGGACAGGGGGCACAGATACGCAGTATTTT; CDR3 protein: CSGGTGGTDTQYF
J gene: TRBJ2-2; D gene: NA; clone size: NA; V gene: TRBV6-6; CDR3 DNA: TGTGCCAGCAGTTGGGGAGGCGGGGCCACCGGGGAGCTGTTTTTT; CDR3 protein: CASSWGGGATGELFF
J gene: TRBJ2-7; D gene: NA; clone size: NA; V gene: TRBV6-1; CDR3 DNA: TGTGCCAGCAGTGAAGAAGGTCCGCCTTACGAGCAGTACTTC; CDR3 protein: CASSEEGPPYEQYF
J gene: TRBJ2-7; D gene: TRBD2; clone size: NA; V gene: TRBV12-5; CDR3 DNA: TGTGCTAGTGGTTCGCAAAGCGGGAGCCGGTACGAGCAGTACTTC; CDR3 protein: CASGSQSGSRYEQYF
J gene: TRBJ2-3; D gene: TRBD1; clone size: NA; V gene: TRBV18; CDR3 DNA: TGTGCCAGCTCACCACCAGTCACAGGGGGAACAGATACGCAGTATTTT; CDR3 protein: CASSPPVTGGTDTQYF
J gene: TRBJ1-5; D gene: NA; clone size: once; V gene: TRBV9; CDR3 DNA: TGTGCCAGCAGCGTAGAGGGGATCAGCAATCAGCCCCAGCATTTT; CDR3 protein: CASSVEGISNQPQHF
J gene: TRBJ2-3; D gene: NA; clone size: few; V gene: TRBV9; CDR3 DNA: TGTGCCAGCAGCGTAGGTAGCGGCACAGATACGCAGTATTTT; CDR3 protein: CASSVGSGTDTQYF
J gene: TRBJ1-3; D gene: NA; clone size: NA; V gene: TRBV28; CDR3 DNA: TGTGCCAGCAGTTTGTTCGGGGGCGAAAACACCATATATTTT; CDR3 protein: CASSLFGGENTIYF
J gene: TRBJ2-1; D gene: TRBD2; clone size: NA; V gene: TRBV5-4; CDR3 DNA: TGTGCCAGCAGCTTACCCGGGGGGGCCGTCTACAATGAGCAGTTCTTC; CDR3 protein: CASSLPGGAVYNEQFF
J gene: TRBJ2-7; D gene: TRBD2; clone size: once; V gene: TRBV7-6; CDR3 DNA: TGTGCCAGCAGCGTAACTAGCGGGGAATCCTACGAGCAGTACTTC; CDR3 protein: CASSVTSGESYEQYF